These T cell receptor beta chains were read from a single sample in a study of patients and donors after allogeneic stem cell transplantation. TCRdb used MiXCR to reprocess the RT-PCR reads, holding one entry per CDR3 protein. Of around 150,000 distinct CDR3 sequences in the sample, 30% to 45% are singletons; the top ten hold around 50%. The sample taken for sequencing was blood, either unsorted or a sorted T cell fraction (not recorded which). These receptors were obtained from a human donor who was either an allogeneic HSCT recipient or a stem cell or donor lymphocyte infusion donor (not recorded which). It is not recorded whose cells these are; they may come from a transplant donor. Both conserved end residues are part of each CDR3. Each record gives: clone size, D gene, V gene, J gene, CDR3 protein, CDR3 DNA. A D gene is named only where the DNA matches it firmly. Clone sizes are given selectively: once, few, many, or a class where the clone is expanded.

few	-	TRBV9	TRBJ1-1	CASSEGGGLGTEAFF	TGTGCCAGCAGCGAGGGTGGGGGGCTCGGTACTGAAGCTTTCTTT
-	-	TRBV20-1	TRBJ2-7	CSASPDGGPYEQYF	TGCAGTGCTAGCCCGGACGGAGGCCCCTACGAGCAGTACTTC
-	-	TRBV28	TRBJ2-1	CASSKDWKREQFF	TGTGCCAGCAGCAAAGACTGGAAACGGGAGCAGTTCTTC
-	TRBD1	TRBV5-5	TRBJ1-1	CASSLTGVDTEAFF	TGTGCCAGCAGTCTGACAGGGGTGGACACTGAAGCTTTCTTT
few	-	TRBV2	TRBJ1-3	CASSEARSSGNTIYF	TGTGCCAGCAGTGAAGCAAGGTCCTCTGGAAACACCATATATTTT
-	-	TRBV10-3	TRBJ2-7	CAISVGDTYYEQYF	TGTGCCATCAGTGTCGGGGACACCTACTACGAGCAGTACTTC
few	-	TRBV21-1	TRBJ1-2	CASLGGSSNYGYTF	TGTGCCAGCCTAGGGGGCAGCTCTAACTATGGCTACACCTTC
-	-	TRBV15	TRBJ1-2	CATSRDLSPYGYTF	TGTGCCACCAGCAGAGATCTGTCCCCCTATGGCTACACCTTC
-	-	TRBV11-2	TRBJ1-5	CASSLDRNNQPQHF	TGTGCCAGCAGCCTTGACAGGAACAATCAGCCCCAGCATTTT
-	TRBD2	TRBV7-9	TRBJ2-1	CASSSPSGGASGEQFF	TGTGCCAGCAGCTCACCGAGCGGGGGCGCCTCGGGTGAGCAGTTCTTC
-	-	TRBV6-5	TRBJ1-6	CASRLRGINNSPLHF	TGTGCCAGCAGACTCAGGGGTATAAATAATTCACCCCTCCACTTT
-	-	TRBV12-3/TRBV12-4	TRBJ1-1	CASSLGWGKDTEAFF	TGTGCCAGCAGTTTGGGGTGGGGGAAGGACACTGAAGCTTTCTTT
few	-	TRBV6-2/TRBV6-3	TRBJ2-2	CASSYITTNTGELFF	TGTGCCAGCAGTTACATTACGACGAACACCGGGGAGCTGTTTTTT
few	-	TRBV20-1	TRBJ1-4	CSARDLGGRIEKLFF	TGCAGTGCTAGAGATCTGGGGGGAAGAATTGAAAAACTGTTTTTT
few	TRBD1	TRBV27	TRBJ2-7	CASSLAGTGIEQYF	TGTGCCAGCAGTCTTGCCGGGACAGGGATCGAGCAGTACTTC
-	TRBD1	TRBV9	TRBJ1-2	CASSVAHDRANYGYTF	TGTGCCAGCAGCGTAGCTCATGACAGGGCTAACTATGGCTACACCTTC
few	-	TRBV7-6	TRBJ1-6	CASSLEASPTLHF	TGTGCCAGCAGCTTAGAAGCGAGTCCGACCCTCCACTTT
many	-	TRBV11-2	TRBJ1-2	CASSLDHRVPYGYTF	TGTGCCAGCAGCTTAGATCATAGGGTGCCCTATGGCTACACCTTC
-	-	TRBV6-1	TRBJ1-1	CASSEGWTEAFF	TGTGCCAGCAGTGAGGGGTGGACTGAAGCTTTCTTT
-	TRBD2	TRBV7-2	TRBJ2-5	CASSLRTSQETQYF	TGTGCCAGCAGCCTTCGGACTAGCCAAGAGACCCAGTACTTC
-	-	TRBV9	TRBJ1-2	CASSPLGDGKRGYGYTF	TGTGCCAGCAGCCCGTTGGGGGACGGTAAGCGTGGTTATGGCTACACCTTC
few	-	TRBV12-3/TRBV12-4	TRBJ1-4	CASSLGHSNEKLFF	TGTGCCAGCAGTTTGGGTCACTCTAATGAAAAACTGTTTTTT
-	TRBD2	TRBV12-3/TRBV12-4	TRBJ2-1	CASSFMAGVYNEQFF	TGTGCCAGCAGTTTCATGGCGGGGGTCTACAATGAGCAGTTCTTC
few	TRBD2	TRBV4-2	TRBJ2-1	CASSSGASGGYNEQFF	TGTGCCAGCAGCAGCGGGGCTAGCGGGGGTTACAATGAGCAGTTCTTC
-	-	TRBV29-1	TRBJ1-1	CSSTRSLVNTEAFF	TGCAGCTCGACAAGGTCCCTAGTGAACACTGAAGCTTTCTTT
-	-	TRBV29-1	TRBJ1-1	CSVELSSSEAFF	TGCAGCGTTGAACTCAGTTCCTCTGAAGCTTTCTTT
few	-	TRBV5-5	TRBJ1-5	CASSPVVSSNQPQHF	TGTGCCAGCAGCCCGGTCGTGTCTAGCAATCAGCCCCAGCATTTT
few	TRBD2	TRBV6-1	TRBJ2-4	CASRRDLGTSGLNIQYF	TGTGCCAGCAGGCGCGATTTGGGGACTAGCGGATTGAACATTCAGTACTTC
few	TRBD1	TRBV2	TRBJ1-2	CASTGQGNHGYTF	TGTGCCAGCACAGGACAGGGTAACCATGGCTACACCTTC
-	-	TRBV7-2	TRBJ2-7	CASSLVGSLDEQYF	TGTGCCAGCAGCTTAGTCGGTAGCCTGGACGAGCAGTACTTC
-	TRBD1	TRBV29-1	TRBJ2-7	CSVEPDRGPPYEQYF	TGCAGCGTTGAACCCGACAGGGGGCCCCCCTACGAGCAGTACTTC
-	TRBD1	TRBV4-1	TRBJ2-7	CASSQVTGAKGEQYF	TGCGCCAGCAGCCAAGTTACAGGGGCGAAGGGGGAGCAGTACTTC
-	-	TRBV27	TRBJ2-6	CASSTLTGTRGANVLTF	TGTGCCAGCTCTACCCTGACCGGGACCAGGGGGGCCAACGTCCTGACTTTC
few	-	TRBV12-1	TRBJ1-2	CASSWGRTNYGYTF	TGTGCCAGCAGCTGGGGACGGACTAACTATGGCTACACCTTC
many	-	TRBV7-2	TRBJ1-5	CASSPNGGYGQPQHF	TGTGCCAGCAGTCCGAACGGGGGTTACGGTCAGCCCCAGCATTTT
few	TRBD2	TRBV25-1	TRBJ2-3	CASSEWLAGVDTQYF	TGTGCCAGCAGTGAATGGCTAGCGGGGGTTGATACGCAGTATTTT
-	-	TRBV15	TRBJ1-5	CATSPPTLTRQPQHF	TGTGCCACCAGCCCACCCACATTGACCCGGCAGCCCCAGCATTTT
-	TRBD2	TRBV28	TRBJ2-5	CASSRLAGGETQYF	TGTGCCAGCTCCAGACTAGCTGGCGGAGAGACCCAGTACTTC
-	TRBD2	TRBV12-3/TRBV12-4	TRBJ2-3	CASSSPPGGSTDTQYF	TGTGCCAGCAGTTCCCCCCCGGGGGGGAGCACAGATACGCAGTATTTT
-	-	TRBV6-1	TRBJ2-7	CASSSSPGLTYEQYF	TGTGCCAGCAGTTCGTCCCCGGGACTGACCTACGAGCAGTACTTC
many	TRBD1	TRBV20-1	TRBJ1-2	CSANTDRVGGYTF	TGCAGTGCTAATACTGACAGGGTAGGGGGCTACACCTTC
once	TRBD1	TRBV12-3/TRBV12-4	TRBJ1-6	CASSYGTARNSPLHF	TGTGCCAGCAGCTACGGGACAGCGAGAAATTCACCCCTCCACTTT
-	-	TRBV7-8	TRBJ1-1	CASSSGRWTEAFF	TGTGCCAGCAGCTCAGGACGGTGGACTGAAGCTTTCTTT
-	-	TRBV12-3/TRBV12-4	TRBJ2-6	CASSLELQDSGANVLTF	TGTGCCAGCAGTTTGGAGTTACAGGACTCTGGGGCCAACGTCCTGACTTTC
-	-	TRBV12-3/TRBV12-4	TRBJ2-5	CASKGRLGIETQYF	TGTGCCAGCAAGGGGAGACTAGGGATCGAGACCCAGTACTTC
-	-	TRBV3-1	TRBJ1-2	CASSSPREAYGYTF	TGTGCCAGCAGCTCCCCGAGGGAGGCCTATGGCTACACCTTC
-	-	TRBV28	TRBJ1-3	CASSFVRGVGNTIYF	TGTGCCAGCAGTTTTGTCCGGGGCGTTGGAAACACCATATATTTT
few	TRBD2	TRBV10-3	TRBJ2-1	CAISTGTSLNEQFF	TGTGCCATCAGCACCGGGACTAGCCTCAATGAGCAGTTCTTC
few	-	TRBV12-3/TRBV12-4	TRBJ2-3	CASSFLGAGTDTQYF	TGTGCCAGCAGTTTCCTCGGGGCTGGCACAGATACGCAGTATTTT
-	-	TRBV12-3/TRBV12-4	TRBJ1-3	CASSLAGTGNTIYF	TGTGCCAGCAGTTTAGCAGGGACCGGAAACACCATATATTTT
few	-	TRBV3-1	TRBJ1-5	CASSHLDKQGQPQHF	TGTGCCAGCAGCCACCTCGACAAGCAAGGACAGCCCCAGCATTTT
once	-	TRBV12-3/TRBV12-4	TRBJ1-2	CASSLLGAGYTF	TGTGCCAGCAGTTTGTTGGGGGCGGGCTACACCTTC
few	-	TRBV6-6	TRBJ1-5	CASSYEAGVWDQPQHF	TGTGCCAGCAGTTATGAGGCTGGGGTATGGGATCAGCCCCAGCATTTT
-	-	TRBV29-1	TRBJ2-5	CSVEPVQETQYF	TGCAGCGTTGAACCAGTCCAAGAGACCCAGTACTTC
-	-	TRBV5-1	TRBJ1-1	CASSLPQGQNTEAFF	TGCGCCAGCAGCCTCCCACAGGGTCAGAACACTGAAGCTTTCTTT
-	-	TRBV7-2	TRBJ1-6	CASSLEGTLSSYNSPLHF	TGTGCCAGCAGCTTAGAGGGCACACTGAGCTCCTATAATTCACCCCTCCACTTT
few	-	TRBV12-3/TRBV12-4	TRBJ1-1	CASSLAPVGRTEAFF	TGTGCCAGCAGTTTAGCCCCCGTGGGGAGGACTGAAGCTTTCTTT
-	TRBD2	TRBV18	TRBJ2-1	CASSDLAGEQFF	TGTGCCAGCTCGGATCTAGCGGGTGAGCAGTTCTTC
-	-	TRBV4-2	TRBJ1-2	CASSQGYRENYGYTF	TGTGCCAGCAGCCAAGGCTACAGGGAAAACTATGGCTACACCTTC